These 22 T cell receptor beta chains were sequenced from one sample in a study of blood T cells in healthy people across ages. Sample-barcoded 5' priming and a J-beta primer mix drove a second PCR of about 7 to 11 cycles. TCRdb passed the 5' RACE reads through MiXCR, listing each CDR3 protein once. This table has around 650,000 distinct CDR3 sequences, 35% to 50% appearing once. The sequencing sample was made of blood. The receptors derive from a man older than 75 in good health.

This chain links TRBV29-1 with TRBJ1-5; D remains unclear. The CDR3 spans 13 residues. V was shortened by 4 bases and J by 0 bases, with 7 bases between the two germline ends. Germline V gene lookup returns CDR1 SQVTM and CDR2 ANQGSEA. This CDR3 is CSVGGNSNQPQHF. In DNA, the CDR3 is TGCAGCGTTGGAGGGAATAGCAATCAGCCCCAGCATTTT.

The V and J genes are TRBV7-2 and TRBJ1-4, with unresolved D. V lost 5 bases and J lost 3, with 10 bases in between. Germline V lookup: CDR1 SGHTA, CDR2 FQGNSA. CDR3 length: 14 residues. In DNA form, the CDR3 reads TGTGCCAGCAGCCTTCCCACCTCTAATGAAAAACTGTTTTTT. This encodes CASSLPTSNEKLFF.

This chain uses TRBV3-1 with TRBJ1-5; tentative D call: TRBD1 (6 bases). The CDR3 runs 15 residues. V shed 1 base and J shed 6 bases, with 13 bases lying between them. Germline CDR1 reads LGHDT; CDR2 reads YNNKEL (reference sequence). CDR3 amino acids: CASSQGGGPGQPQHF. The DNA for the CDR3 is TGTGCCAGCAGCCAAGGAGGGGGGCCGGGTCAGCCCCAGCATTTT.

Note on this clonotype: A single base separates this from a much larger clone, so it may be a read error. V is TRBV25-1 and J is TRBJ2-1; 8 bases map to TRBD1. Germline V gene sequence: CDR1 MGHDK, CDR2 SYGVNS. J lost 10 bases, V lost 2 bases, and 10 bases had no gene match. The CDR3 has 15 residues. This CDR3 reads CASSETGGTSYEQFF. The CDR3 bases are TGTGCCAGCAGTGAAACAGGGGGGACCTCCTACGAGCAGTTCTTC.

The chain links TRBV5-4 to TRBJ1-2, with a possible D match to TRBD1 (5 bases). CDR1 is SGHNT, CDR2 YYREEE, per germline (reference sequence). V was shortened by 0 bases and J by 4 bases, with 16 bases between the two germline ends. CDR3 size: 16 residues. In nucleotides, the CDR3 is TGTGCCAGCAGCTTGGCGGGTGGGAGGGGCGGCTATGGCTACACCTTC. This codes for CASSLAGGRGGYGYTF. The variable domain in full, completed from reference TRBV5-4 and TRBJ1-2, reads ETGVTQSPTHLIKTRGQQVTLRCSSQSGHNTVSWYQQALGQGPQFIFQYYREEENGRGNFPPRFSGLQFPNYSSELNVNALELDDSALYLCASSLAGGRGGYGYTFGSGTRLTVV.

This chain links TRBV11-2 with TRBJ2-1; the match to TRBD1 covers 8 bases. The germline gives CDR1 SGHAT, CDR2 FQNNGV. The CDR3 is 13 residues long. The ends lost 4 bases at V and 7 bases at J; junction bases unmatched: 3. Here the CDR3 DNA reads TGTGCCAGCAGCTGGGACAGGATGAATGAGCAGTTCTTC. This sequence encodes CASSWDRMNEQFF. Full variable domain (rest looked up from reference TRBV11-2 and TRBJ2-1): EAGVAQSPRYKIIEKRQSVAFWCNPISGHATLYWYQQILGQGPKLLIQFQNNGVVDDSQLPKDRFSAERLKGVDSTLKIQPAKLEDSAVYLCASSWDRMNEQFFGPGTRLTVL.

The chain uses TRBV12-3 or TRBV12-4 and TRBJ2-3, with 7 bases lining up with TRBD1. The CDR3 contains 17 residues. The trim removed 6 bases at V and 3 bases at J, leaving 15 bases unmatched. This CDR3 is CASSTGQAIRGTDTQYF. The CDR3 coding sequence is TGTGCCAGCAGCACCGGACAGGCCATCCGAGGGACAGATACGCAGTATTTT.

The chain joins TRBV9 to TRBJ2-5; tentative D call: TRBD1 (5 bases). The V end lost 0 bases, the J end lost 3 bases, and 12 bases lay between the germline ends. CDR1 is SGDLS, CDR2 YYNGEE, per germline. This CDR3 spans 15 amino acids. CDR3 region: CASSVEWGSKETQYF. The CDR3 DNA reads TGTGCCAGCAGCGTAGAGTGGGGCAGTAAAGAGACCCAGTACTTC.

Concerning this clonotype: A much larger clonotype is one base distant, so this may be a read error. CDR3 residues: CACSLLGAGQGIRGGYTF. CDR3 DNA sequence: TGTGCCTGCAGTTTATTGGGCGCGGGACAGGGGATTCGTGGTGGCTACACCTTC. The chain recombines TRBV27 with TRBJ1-2, with 10 bases identical to TRBD1. Germline V gene lookup returns CDR1 MNHEY and CDR2 SMNVEV (reference sequence). The CDR3 runs to 18 residues.

A word on this clonotype: A junction end diverges from the germline sequence, so it may reflect a read error. The V and J genes are TRBV29-1 and TRBJ2-1, with D possibly TRBD2 on 6 matching bases. The germline V gene has CDR1 SQVTM and CDR2 ANQGSEA. The CDR3 runs 14 residues. The CDR3 reads CSVATTSSCNEQFF. CDR3 coding DNA: TGCAGCGTTGCCACTACTAGCTCCTGCAATGAGCAGTTCTTC.

This clonotype has a count of ten or more. The chain joins TRBV4-3 to TRBJ1-6, with D tentatively TRBD1 (6 bases). The CDR3 is 17 residues long. Trimming pared 0 bases from V and 9 bases from J, leaving 18 bases between. The germline gives CDR1 LGHNA, CDR2 YSLEER. CDR3 in amino acids: CASSQEPGVVFSSPLHF. The CDR3 DNA sequence: TGCGCCAGCAGCCAAGAACCAGGGGTGGTTTTTAGTTCACCCCTCCACTTT.

This clonotype was seen a handful of times. The V and J genes are TRBV20-1 and TRBJ2-3; no reliable D call. Trimming stripped 0 bases from V and 0 bases from J, with 13 bases between. Per the germline V gene, CDR1 is DFQATT and CDR2 is SNEGSKA (reference sequence). The CDR3 is 16 residues long. DNA for the CDR3: TGCAGTGCTAGAGATCCGGCAGGCTCTAGCACAGATACGCAGTATTTT. This sequence encodes CSARDPAGSSTDTQYF.

The chain employs TRBV12-3 or TRBV12-4 and TRBJ2-2, with a tentative D call TRBD1 (6 bases). The CDR3 sequence is 15 residues long. Between the trimmed V and J ends, which lost 2 bases and 3 bases, there was a span of 10 bases. This CDR3 reads CASSLKGGDTGELFF. The CDR3 DNA is TGTGCCAGCAGTTTAAAAGGGGGAGACACCGGGGAGCTGTTTTTT.

The rearrangement uses TRBV5-1 and TRBJ2-7, with TRBD1 identical over 9 bases. Trimming cost V 3 bases and J 0 bases; bases outside gene matches: 10. CDR1 and CDR2 from the germline V gene are SGHRS and YFSETQ. The CDR3 is made up of 17 amino acids. CDR3: CASSSWTGAITSYEQYF. In DNA form, the CDR3 reads TGCGCCAGCAGCTCTTGGACAGGGGCCATAACCTCCTACGAGCAGTACTTC.

This clonotype appeared a few times. The chain couples TRBV12-3 or TRBV12-4 to TRBJ2-5, with a possible D match to TRBD1 (5 bases). The DNA end is a closer match to TRBJ2-7, so the J assignment may be wrong. CDR3 length equals 15 residues. The CDR3 sequence is CASSPLIDRAYEQYF. As DNA, the CDR3 is TGTGCCAGCAGTCCCCTTATCGACAGAGCCTACGAGCAGTACTTC.

The chain recombines TRBV24-1 with TRBJ2-4; the match to TRBD1 covers 7 bases. Trimming took 3 bases from V and 1 from J; bases not matched to a gene: 17. Germline CDR1 reads KGHDR; CDR2 reads SFDVKD. The CDR3 totals 20 residues. The CDR3 DNA reads as TGTGCCACCAGTGATGAGGGGGCGATGGTCGACTGTCGGGCCAAAAACATTCAGTACTTC. Its protein is CATSDEGAMVDCRAKNIQYF.

The J gene is TRBJ1-2, the V gene TRBV28; 9 bases line up with TRBD1. Germline V gives CDR1 MDHEN, CDR2 SYDVKM. The CDR3 spans 14 residues. V lost 3 bases and J lost 8; bases outside the gene matches: 7. The CDR3 region is CASSLLDRGGGYTF. The CDR3, as DNA: TGTGCCAGCAGTTTGTTGGACAGGGGTGGAGGCTACACCTTC.

This clonotype has only one observation. One base away lies a much larger clone, so this may be a sequencing read error. This chain links TRBV5-1 with TRBJ2-7; D gene ambiguous. This CDR3 contains 13 residues. CDR1 is SGHRS and CDR2 is YFSETQ in the germline V gene. V lost 3 bases to trimming and J lost 2 bases, with 9 bases between them. The CDR3 spells CASSSQTPYEQYF. CDR3 bases: TGCGCCAGCAGCTCCCAAACCCCCTACGAGCAGTACTTC.

This clonotype was seen only a few times. The chain has TRBV5-1 and TRBJ2-3; no reliable D call. The CDR3 runs 15 residues. Germline V lookup: CDR1 SGHRS, CDR2 YFSETQ. V lost 5 bases and J 0 bases, leaving 13 bases between the germline ends. CDR3 sequence reads: CASRVGSPSTDTQYF. As DNA, the CDR3 is TGCGCCAGCAGGGTCGGATCCCCTAGCACAGATACGCAGTATTTT.

This clonotype was counted a few times. This chain joins TRBV27 and TRBJ2-7; possibly TRBD2 for D (6 bases). The V gene's germline CDR1 is MNHEY and CDR2 SMNVEV (reference sequence). The CDR3 has 16 residues. Trimming pared 0 bases from V and 0 bases from J, leaving 12 bases between. CDR3 loop: CASSLSGLISSYEQYF. The CDR3 nucleotides read TGTGCCAGCAGTTTATCGGGACTCATCAGCTCCTACGAGCAGTACTTC.

V usage is TRBV6-2 or TRBV6-3 and J usage is TRBJ2-5; TRBD2 matches at 15 bases. Trimming took 4 bases from V and 11 from J; bases not matched to a gene: 8. The CDR3 has 15 amino acids. Germline V CDR1 and CDR2: MNHEY, SVGEGT. The CDR3 protein is CASSWTSGRDAEQYF. CDR3 DNA sequence: TGTGCCAGCAGTTGGACTAGCGGGAGGGACGCTGAGCAGTACTTC.

This rearrangement joins TRBV15 to TRBJ2-3; 10 bases agree with TRBD2. The CDR3 runs to 16 residues. Germline lookup yields CDR1 LNHNV and CDR2 YYDKDF (reference sequence). J lost 5 bases, V lost 2 bases, and 7 bases had no gene match. The CDR3 loop is CATSRSSGRAGDTQYF. The CDR3 coding sequence is TGTGCCACCAGCAGATCGAGCGGGAGGGCCGGAGATACGCAGTATTTT.